These T cell receptor beta chains were read from a single sample in a study of blood T cells in healthy people across ages. TCRdb fed the 5' RACE reads into MiXCR, producing one record per CDR3 protein. The table lists hundreds of thousands of distinct CDR3 sequences, approximately 60% of them singletons. The specimen sequenced was blood. The receptors shown here come from a man aged 35 to 55 in good health. The CDR3 runs from the conserved cysteine through the conserved F or W. The order of the fields is J gene, D gene, CDR3 length, clone size, V gene, CDR3 protein, CDR3 DNA. The D gene is left open where the match is weak. Size tells how often a clone was seen (once, few, many) or the class of an expanded clone, and some rows leave it out.

TRBJ2-3,-,13,once,TRBV7-3,CASSPPWGDTQYF,TGTGCCAGCAGCCCCCCGTGGGGTGATACGCAGTATTTT
TRBJ2-5,TRBD1,15,once,TRBV7-2,CDSSLDGTGAETQYF,TGTGACAGCAGCTTAGACGGGACAGGGGCGGAGACCCAGTACTTC
TRBJ2-7,-,15,-,TRBV7-2,CASSFSLASAYEQYF,TGTGCCAGCAGCTTTTCCCTAGCAAGCGCCTACGAGCAGTACTTC
TRBJ2-5,TRBD2,13,-,TRBV5-5,CASRAGAEETQYF,TGTGCCAGCAGAGCGGGAGCCGAAGAGACCCAGTACTTC
TRBJ1-1,-,13,-,TRBV6-5,CASRDIRNTEAFF,TGTGCCAGCAGGGACATACGGAACACTGAAGCTTTCTTT
TRBJ1-2,-,10,-,TRBV21-1,CASSLYGYTF,TGTGCCAGCAGCCTCTATGGCTACACCTTC
TRBJ2-7,-,17,-,TRBV28,CATGEIRDTSSSYEQYF,TGTGCCACCGGAGAGATTAGGGACACCTCAAGCTCCTACGAGCAGTACTTC
TRBJ2-7,TRBD2,18,-,TRBV5-1,CASSPSLTSGSSDNEQYF,TGCGCCAGCAGCCCCAGTCTTACTAGCGGGAGTTCAGACAATGAGCAGTACTTC
TRBJ2-3,-,14,few,TRBV5-1,CASSSVAELDTQYF,TGCGCCAGCAGCTCCGTGGCGGAGCTAGATACGCAGTATTTT
TRBJ2-1,TRBD2,15,few,TRBV7-8,CASSLGLATYNEQFF,TGTGCCAGCAGCTTAGGACTAGCAACCTACAATGAGCAGTTCTTC
TRBJ2-1,-,15,-,TRBV10-3,CAIGAASSSYNEQFF,TGTGCCATCGGGGCGGCGAGTAGCTCCTACAATGAGCAGTTCTTC
TRBJ2-5,-,15,-,TRBV20-1,CSARVSGTSRETQYF,TGCAGTGCTAGAGTTTCCGGGACCTCCAGAGAGACCCAGTACTTC
TRBJ2-7,TRBD1,15,few,TRBV11-1,CASSHDGTGAREQYF,TGTGCCAGCAGCCACGACGGGACAGGGGCGCGCGAGCAGTACTTC
TRBJ2-3,TRBD2,17,few,TRBV10-3,CAISESGLAGKEHTQYF,TGTGCCATCAGTGAGTCGGGACTAGCGGGAAAGGAACATACGCAGTATTTT
TRBJ1-2,-,12,few,TRBV20-1,CSATQGMSGYTF,TGCAGTGCTACCCAGGGGATGAGTGGCTACACCTTC
TRBJ2-7,-,11,-,TRBV28,CASQTTGRQYF,TGTGCCAGCCAAACCACAGGTCGGCAGTACTTC
TRBJ2-7,-,15,few,TRBV14,CASSARGGRDYEQYF,TGTGCCAGCAGCGCAAGGGGGGGGAGAGACTACGAGCAGTACTTC
TRBJ2-1,TRBD2,16,-,TRBV7-9,CASSWTSGRVGDEQFF,TGTGCCAGCAGCTGGACTAGCGGGAGAGTTGGGGATGAGCAGTTCTTC
TRBJ2-1,TRBD2,14,-,TRBV27,CASSWATSGNRQFF,TGTGCCAGCAGTTGGGCGACTAGCGGGAATCGGCAGTTCTTC
TRBJ2-1,TRBD2,16,-,TRBV20-1,CSASLIAGRGTNEQFF,TGCAGTGCTTCCTTAATAGCGGGAAGGGGTACCAATGAGCAGTTCTTC
TRBJ1-5,-,16,-,TRBV20-1,CSVIRGGNSGNQPQHF,TGCAGTGTCATTAGGGGGGGGAATAGCGGCAATCAGCCCCAGCATTTT
TRBJ2-3,TRBD2,15,-,TRBV12-3/TRBV12-4,CASTLAGGRTDTQYF,TGTGCCAGCACTCTAGCGGGAGGCCGCACAGATACGCAGTATTTT
TRBJ1-4,-,14,-,TRBV25-1,CASSESGFNEKLFF,TGTGCCAGCAGTGAATCGGGGTTTAATGAAAAACTGTTTTTT
TRBJ2-5,TRBD1,17,few,TRBV28,CASSLSKDRGYQETQYF,TGTGCCAGCAGTTTATCCAAAGACAGGGGGTACCAAGAGACCCAGTACTTC
TRBJ2-7,-,15,-,TRBV7-8,CASSLVGGPSYEQYF,TGTGCCAGCAGCTTAGTCGGCGGTCCATCCTACGAGCAGTACTTC
TRBJ2-7,-,14,once,TRBV6-2/TRBV6-3,CASSTISTRDEQYF,TGTGCCAGCAGCACCATATCGACGCGCGACGAGCAGTACTTC
TRBJ2-7,-,12,-,TRBV11-3,CASSFQSYEQYF,TGTGCCAGCAGCTTCCAATCCTACGAGCAGTACTTC
TRBJ2-2,-,13,few,TRBV12-3/TRBV12-4,CASSLLAGGELFF,TGTGCCAGCAGTTTATTGGCAGGCGGGGAGCTGTTTTTT
TRBJ2-7,-,13,once,TRBV6-2/TRBV6-3,CATFGALSYEQYF,TGTGCCACCTTTGGGGCTCTATCCTACGAGCAGTACTTC
TRBJ1-2,-,13,-,TRBV27,CASTERANYGYTF,TGTGCCAGCACCGAACGAGCTAACTATGGCTACACCTTC
TRBJ2-3,-,16,few,TRBV20-1,CSAKPISRAGTDTQYF,TGCAGTGCGAAACCGATCTCCCGGGCGGGCACAGATACGCAGTATTTT
TRBJ1-4,-,19,-,TRBV2,CASSEVPGARIGRNEKLFF,TGTGCCAGCAGTGAAGTCCCGGGGGCAAGGATTGGGCGTAATGAAAAACTGTTTTTT
TRBJ2-3,-,14,-,TRBV5-1,CASSLARSTDTQYF,TGCGCCAGCAGCTTGGCCCGGAGCACAGATACGCAGTATTTT
TRBJ1-5,-,15,-,TRBV12-3/TRBV12-4,CASSFPPQLNQPQHF,TGTGCCAGCAGTTTCCCCCCACAGCTCAATCAGCCCCAGCATTTT
TRBJ2-3,-,14,few,TRBV12-3/TRBV12-4,CASTSRAMVDTQYF,TGTGCCAGCACCTCCAGGGCGATGGTGGATACGCAGTATTTT
TRBJ1-2,-,15,few,TRBV29-1,CSVEGATTPKRGYTF,TGCAGCGTTGAAGGGGCGACGACCCCAAAAAGGGGCTACACCTTC
TRBJ1-2,-,14,-,TRBV20-1,CSAPDLGRNYGYTF,TGTAGTGCGCCTGACTTAGGTCGTAACTATGGCTACACCTTC
TRBJ1-2,-,14,-,TRBV5-1,CASSNEGTLYGYTF,TGCGCCAGCAGCAACGAGGGGACGTTATATGGCTACACCTTC
TRBJ2-7,-,13,-,TRBV20-1,CSARLVGAREQYF,TGCAGTGCTAGACTAGTGGGAGCTCGCGAGCAGTACTTC
TRBJ1-4,TRBD1,16,-,TRBV5-1,CASSLTTGGYNEKLFF,TGCGCCAGCAGCTTGACTACAGGGGGATATAATGAAAAACTGTTTTTT
TRBJ1-2,-,14,-,TRBV12-3/TRBV12-4,CASSYTGTNYGYTF,TGTGCCAGCAGCTACACCGGGACCAACTATGGCTACACCTTC
TRBJ2-5,TRBD2,16,-,TRBV7-6,CASSSPISGSWETQYF,TGTGCCAGCAGCTCCCCGATTAGCGGGAGTTGGGAGACCCAGTACTTC
TRBJ2-3,TRBD1,14,few,TRBV6-5,CASRLTGGGDTQYF,TGTGCCAGCAGACTGACAGGGGGTGGGGATACGCAGTATTTT
TRBJ1-1,-,12,-,TRBV30,CAGQRGFPEAFF,TGTGCCGGGCAACGCGGGTTCCCGGAAGCTTTCTTT
TRBJ1-4,-,15,-,TRBV5-1,CASSVRPQSGEKLFF,TGCGCCAGCAGCGTCCGACCGCAGTCGGGGGAAAAACTGTTTTTT
TRBJ2-7,TRBD1,14,-,TRBV28,CASSYPDRGYEQYF,TGTGCCAGCAGTTACCCGGACAGGGGTTACGAGCAGTACTTC
TRBJ2-7,TRBD1,15,-,TRBV29-1,CSVVWSQGPSYEQYF,TGCAGCGTTGTCTGGTCACAGGGGCCGTCCTACGAGCAGTACTTC
TRBJ2-3,TRBD2,16,-,TRBV7-2,CASSRRRGGRADTQYF,TGTGCCAGCTCCCGTAGGCGGGGGGGCCGGGCAGATACGCAGTATTTT
TRBJ2-3,TRBD2,14,few,TRBV5-1,CASSALAGTDTQYF,TGCGCCAGCAGCGCTCTAGCGGGGACAGATACGCAGTATTTT